This T cell receptor beta chain was recorded in a study of blood T cells in healthy people across ages. Study-wide results and caveats: Per million T cells, the diversity of TCR beta decreased roughly linearly as age advanced.

This clonotype turned up a few times. The antigen remains unidentified. With 3 bases removed from V and 3 bases from J, the gap between germline ends came to 18 bases. From germline, CDR1 is SGHRS and CDR2 YFSETQ. CDR3 length: 16 residues. A sample-barcoded 5' primer and a J-beta primer mix were used in a second PCR of roughly 7 to 11 cycles. TCRdb reprocessed the 5' RACE reads with MiXCR, giving one entry per CDR3 protein. The data show about 670,000 distinct CDR3 sequences, about 51% seen once. The rearrangement joins TRBV5-1 to TRBJ2-5; D may correspond to TRBD1 or TRBD2 (5 bases each). Sequencing was done on a sample of blood. This sequence originates from an elderly woman in good health. CDR3 loop: CASSSVTGGEKETQYF. The DNA of the CDR3 is TGCGCCAGCAGCTCAGTCACAGGAGGTGAGAAAGAGACCCAGTACTTC.